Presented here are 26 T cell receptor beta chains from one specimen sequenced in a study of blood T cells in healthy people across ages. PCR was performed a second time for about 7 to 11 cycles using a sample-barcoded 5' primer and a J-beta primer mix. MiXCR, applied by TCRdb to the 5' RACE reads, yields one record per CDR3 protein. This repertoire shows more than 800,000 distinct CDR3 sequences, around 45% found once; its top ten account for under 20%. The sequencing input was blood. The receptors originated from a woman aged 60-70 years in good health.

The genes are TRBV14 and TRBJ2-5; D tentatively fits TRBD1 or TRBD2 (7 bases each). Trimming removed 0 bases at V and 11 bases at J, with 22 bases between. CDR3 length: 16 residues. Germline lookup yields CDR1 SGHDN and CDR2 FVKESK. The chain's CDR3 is CASSQEGGDSDQEQYF. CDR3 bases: TGTGCCAGCAGCCAAGAGGGGGGGGACAGCGACCAAGAGCAGTACTTC.

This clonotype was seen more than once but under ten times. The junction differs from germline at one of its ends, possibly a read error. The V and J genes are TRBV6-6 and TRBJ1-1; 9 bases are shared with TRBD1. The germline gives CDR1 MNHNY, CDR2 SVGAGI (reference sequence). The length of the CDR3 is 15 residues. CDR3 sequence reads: CASSSPTGGVSDAFF. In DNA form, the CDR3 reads TGTGCCAGCAGTTCACCTACAGGGGGCGTGTCTGACGCTTTCTTT.

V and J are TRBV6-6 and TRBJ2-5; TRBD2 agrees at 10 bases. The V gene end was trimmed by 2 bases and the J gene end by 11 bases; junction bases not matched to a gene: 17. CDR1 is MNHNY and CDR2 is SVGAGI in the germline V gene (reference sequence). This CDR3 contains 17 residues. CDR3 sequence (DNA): TGTGCCAGCAGTTACCGAGCAGGACTAGCGGAATACAATGAGCAGTACTTC. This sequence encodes CASSYRAGLAEYNEQYF.

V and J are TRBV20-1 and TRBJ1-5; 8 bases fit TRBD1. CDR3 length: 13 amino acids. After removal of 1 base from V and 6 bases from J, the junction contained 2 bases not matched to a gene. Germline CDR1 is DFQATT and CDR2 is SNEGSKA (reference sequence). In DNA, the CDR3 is TGCAGTGCTAGAGTGACAGGGGCTCAGCCCCAGCATTTT. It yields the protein CSARVTGAQPQHF.

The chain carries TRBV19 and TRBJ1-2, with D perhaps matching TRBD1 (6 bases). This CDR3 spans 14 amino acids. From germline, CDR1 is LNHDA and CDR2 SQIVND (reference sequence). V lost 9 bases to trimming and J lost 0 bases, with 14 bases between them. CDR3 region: CASKGQFTNYGYTF. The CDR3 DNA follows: TGTGCCAGCAAAGGACAGTTCACTAACTATGGCTACACCTTC.

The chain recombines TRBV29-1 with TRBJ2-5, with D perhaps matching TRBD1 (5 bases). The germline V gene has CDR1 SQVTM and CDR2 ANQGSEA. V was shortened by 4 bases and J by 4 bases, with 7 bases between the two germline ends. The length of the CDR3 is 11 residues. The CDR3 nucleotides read TGCAGCGTTGTACAGGTAGAGACCCAGTACTTC. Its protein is CSVVQVETQYF.

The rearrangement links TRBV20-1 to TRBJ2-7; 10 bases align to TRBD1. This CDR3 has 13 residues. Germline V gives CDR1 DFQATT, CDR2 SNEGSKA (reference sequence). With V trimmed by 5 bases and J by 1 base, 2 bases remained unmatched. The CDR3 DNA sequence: TGCAGTGCTGGGACAGGGGTTTCCTACGAGCAGTACTTC. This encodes CSAGTGVSYEQYF.

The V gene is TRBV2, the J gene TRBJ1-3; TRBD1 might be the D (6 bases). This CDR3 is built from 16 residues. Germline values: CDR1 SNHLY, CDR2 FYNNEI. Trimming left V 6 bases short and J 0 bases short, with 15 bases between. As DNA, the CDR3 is TGTGCCAGCAGGGACCGGGACACCAGCTCTGGAAACACCATATATTTT. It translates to CASRDRDTSSGNTIYF.

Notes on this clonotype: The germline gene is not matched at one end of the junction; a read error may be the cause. CDR3: CSVLRLAGASYERYF. In DNA, the CDR3 is TGCAGCGTACTTCGACTAGCGGGGGCCTCCTACGAGCGGTACTTC. The chain uses TRBV29-1 and TRBJ2-7; 12 bases align to TRBD2. Germline CDR1 is SQVTM and CDR2 is ANQGSEA. The CDR3 spans 15 residues.

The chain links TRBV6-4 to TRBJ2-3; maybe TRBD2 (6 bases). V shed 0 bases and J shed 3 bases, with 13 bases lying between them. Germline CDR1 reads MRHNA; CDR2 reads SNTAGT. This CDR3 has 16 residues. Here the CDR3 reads CASSDSAGTGTDTQYF. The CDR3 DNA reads TGTGCCAGCAGTGACTCGGCGGGGACTGGGACAGATACGCAGTATTTT.

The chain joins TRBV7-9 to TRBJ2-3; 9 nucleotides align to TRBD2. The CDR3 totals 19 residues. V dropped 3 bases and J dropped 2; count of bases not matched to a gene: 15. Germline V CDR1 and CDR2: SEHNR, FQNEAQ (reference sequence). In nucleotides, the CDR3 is TGTGCCAGCAGCTTTAGCACCTCTTTAGCGGGAGTACCCACAGATACGCAGTATTTT. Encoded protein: CASSFSTSLAGVPTDTQYF. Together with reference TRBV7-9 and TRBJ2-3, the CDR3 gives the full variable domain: DTGVSQNPRHKITKRGQNVTFRCDPISEHNRLYWYRQTLGQGPEFLTYFQNEAQLEKSRLLSDRFSAERPKGSFSTLEIQRTEQGDSAMYLCASSFSTSLAGVPTDTQYFGPGTRLTVL.

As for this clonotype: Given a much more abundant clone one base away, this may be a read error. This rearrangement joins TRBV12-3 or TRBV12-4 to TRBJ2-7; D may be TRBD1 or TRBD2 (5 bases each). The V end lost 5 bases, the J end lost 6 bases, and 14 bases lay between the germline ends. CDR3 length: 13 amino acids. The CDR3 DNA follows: TGTGCCAGCAGTCTCCACGGGGCGCCCGAGCAGTACTTC. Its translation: CASSLHGAPEQYF.

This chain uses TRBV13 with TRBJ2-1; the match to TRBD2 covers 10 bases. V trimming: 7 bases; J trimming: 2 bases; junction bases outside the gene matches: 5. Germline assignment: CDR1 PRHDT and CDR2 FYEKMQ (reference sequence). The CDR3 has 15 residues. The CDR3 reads CASTVSGRAYNEQFF. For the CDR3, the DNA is TGTGCCAGCACCGTCAGCGGGAGGGCCTACAATGAGCAGTTCTTC.

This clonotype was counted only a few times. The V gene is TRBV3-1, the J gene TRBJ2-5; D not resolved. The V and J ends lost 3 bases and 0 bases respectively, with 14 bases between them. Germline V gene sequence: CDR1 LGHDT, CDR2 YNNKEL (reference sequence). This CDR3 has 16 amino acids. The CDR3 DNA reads TGTGCCAGCAGCCATACTACTGCGGCTTACCAAGAGACCCAGTACTTC. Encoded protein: CASSHTTAAYQETQYF.

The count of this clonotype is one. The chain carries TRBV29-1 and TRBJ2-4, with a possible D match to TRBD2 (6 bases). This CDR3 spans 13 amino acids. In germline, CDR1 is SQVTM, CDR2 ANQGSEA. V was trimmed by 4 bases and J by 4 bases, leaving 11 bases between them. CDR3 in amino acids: CSVGGGRKNIQYF. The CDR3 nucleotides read TGCAGCGTTGGTGGGGGGAGAAAAAACATTCAGTACTTC. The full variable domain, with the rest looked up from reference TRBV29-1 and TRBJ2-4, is SAVISQKPSRDICQRGTSLTIQCQVDSQVTMMFWYRQQPGQSLTLIATANQGSEATYESGFVIDKFPISRPNLTFSTLTVSNMSPEDSSIYLCSVGGGRKNIQYFGAGTRLSVL.

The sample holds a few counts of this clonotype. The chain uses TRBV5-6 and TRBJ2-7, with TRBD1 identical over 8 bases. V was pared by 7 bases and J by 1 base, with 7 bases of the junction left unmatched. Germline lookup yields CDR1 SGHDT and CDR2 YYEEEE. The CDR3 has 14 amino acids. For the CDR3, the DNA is TGTGCCAGCCGCGCCGGGACAGGATCCTACGAGCAGTACTTC. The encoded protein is CASRAGTGSYEQYF. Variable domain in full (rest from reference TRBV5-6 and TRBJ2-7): DAGVTQSPTHLIKTRGQQVTLRCSPKSGHDTVSWYQQALGQGPQFIFQYYEEEERQRGNFPDRFSGHQFPNYSSELNVNALLLGDSALYLCASRAGTGSYEQYFGPGTRLTVT.

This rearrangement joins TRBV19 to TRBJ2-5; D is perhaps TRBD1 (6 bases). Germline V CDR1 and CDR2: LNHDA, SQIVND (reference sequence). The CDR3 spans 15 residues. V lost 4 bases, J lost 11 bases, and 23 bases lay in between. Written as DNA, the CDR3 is TGTGCCAGTAGTACCCCACAGGGCTCTAGGAATGAGCAGTACTTC. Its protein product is CASSTPQGSRNEQYF.

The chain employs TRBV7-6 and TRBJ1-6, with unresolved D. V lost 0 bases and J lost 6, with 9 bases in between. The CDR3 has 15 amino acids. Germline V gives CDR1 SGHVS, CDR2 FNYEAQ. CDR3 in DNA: TGTGCCAGCAGCTTAGCGCCTACAGCTAATTCACCCCTCCACTTT. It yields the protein CASSLAPTANSPLHF.

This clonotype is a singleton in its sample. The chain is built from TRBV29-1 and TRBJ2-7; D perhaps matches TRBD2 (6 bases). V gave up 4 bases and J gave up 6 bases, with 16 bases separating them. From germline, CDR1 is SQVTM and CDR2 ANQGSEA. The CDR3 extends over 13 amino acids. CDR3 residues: CSVGGGGRGEQYF. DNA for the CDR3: TGCAGCGTTGGGGGCGGCGGGCGGGGCGAGCAGTACTTC.

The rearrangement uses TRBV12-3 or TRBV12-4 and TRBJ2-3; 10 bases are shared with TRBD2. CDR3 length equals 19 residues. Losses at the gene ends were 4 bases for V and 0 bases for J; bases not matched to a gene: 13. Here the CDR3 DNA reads TGTGCCAGCAGTTCATTACTAGCGGGGAATCTTGATAGCACAGATACGCAGTATTTT. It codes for CASSSLLAGNLDSTDTQYF.

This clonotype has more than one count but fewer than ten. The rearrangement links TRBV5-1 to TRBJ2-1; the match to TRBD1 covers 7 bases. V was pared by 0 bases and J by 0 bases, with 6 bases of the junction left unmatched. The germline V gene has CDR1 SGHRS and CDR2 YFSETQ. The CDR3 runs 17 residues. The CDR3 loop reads CASSLAKGASSYNEQFF. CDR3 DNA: TGCGCCAGCAGCTTGGCCAAGGGGGCCAGCTCCTACAATGAGCAGTTCTTC.

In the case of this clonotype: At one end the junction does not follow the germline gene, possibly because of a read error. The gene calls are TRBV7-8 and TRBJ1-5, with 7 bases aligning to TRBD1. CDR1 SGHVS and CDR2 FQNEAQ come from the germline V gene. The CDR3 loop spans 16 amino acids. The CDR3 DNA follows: TGTGCCGGCAGCTTAGATCGGACAGGTAGCAATCAGCCCCAGCATTTT. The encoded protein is CAGSLDRTGSNQPQHF.

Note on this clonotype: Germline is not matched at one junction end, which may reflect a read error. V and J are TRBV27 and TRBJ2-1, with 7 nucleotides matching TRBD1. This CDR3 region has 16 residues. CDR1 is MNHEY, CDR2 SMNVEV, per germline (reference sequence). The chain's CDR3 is CASSLSVTGSYNEQLF. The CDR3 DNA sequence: TGTGCCAGCAGTTTATCTGTGACAGGGTCCTACAATGAGCAGTTATTC.

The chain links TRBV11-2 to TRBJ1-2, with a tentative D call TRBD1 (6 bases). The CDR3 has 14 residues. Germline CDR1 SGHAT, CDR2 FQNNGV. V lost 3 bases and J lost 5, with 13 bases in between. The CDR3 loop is CASSFMATGYGYTF. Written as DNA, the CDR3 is TGTGCCAGCAGCTTCATGGCCACAGGGTATGGCTACACCTTC. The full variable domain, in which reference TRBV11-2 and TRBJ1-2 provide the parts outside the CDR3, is EAGVAQSPRYKIIEKRQSVAFWCNPISGHATLYWYQQILGQGPKLLIQFQNNGVVDDSQLPKDRFSAERLKGVDSTLKIQPAKLEDSAVYLCASSFMATGYGYTFGSGTRLTVV.

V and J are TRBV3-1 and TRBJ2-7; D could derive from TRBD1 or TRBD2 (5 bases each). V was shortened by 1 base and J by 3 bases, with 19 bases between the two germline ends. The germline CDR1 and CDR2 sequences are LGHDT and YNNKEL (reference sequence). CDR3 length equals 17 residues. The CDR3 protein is CASSQGSPGRPSYEQYF. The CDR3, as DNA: TGTGCCAGCAGCCAAGGGTCCCCGGGACGCCCTAGCTACGAGCAGTACTTC.

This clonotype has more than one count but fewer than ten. Written as DNA, the CDR3 is TGTGCCACCAGTGTAAAAGGACAGGGGAGAGGGGATGAGCAGTTCTTC. Protein: CATSVKGQGRGDEQFF. The chain combines TRBV24-1 with TRBJ2-1; 9 bases match TRBD1. J was trimmed by 8 bases and V by 5 bases; bases with no gene match: 12. This CDR3 has 16 amino acids. From germline, CDR1 is KGHDR and CDR2 SFDVKD.